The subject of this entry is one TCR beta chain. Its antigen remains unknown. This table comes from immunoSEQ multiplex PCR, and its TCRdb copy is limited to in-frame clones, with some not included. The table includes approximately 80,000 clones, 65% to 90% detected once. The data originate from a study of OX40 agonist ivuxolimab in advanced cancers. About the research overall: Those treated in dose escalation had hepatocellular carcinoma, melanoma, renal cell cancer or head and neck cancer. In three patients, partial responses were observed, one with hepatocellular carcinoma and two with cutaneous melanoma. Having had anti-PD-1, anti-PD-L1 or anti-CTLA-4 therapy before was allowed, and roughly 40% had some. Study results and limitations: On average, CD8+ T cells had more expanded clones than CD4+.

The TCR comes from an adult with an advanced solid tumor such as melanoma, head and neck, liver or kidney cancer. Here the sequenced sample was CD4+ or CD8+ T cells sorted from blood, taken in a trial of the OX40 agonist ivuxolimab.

The CDR3 protein is CASSQPGANTGELFF. CDR3 DNA sequence: TGTGCCAGCTCACAACCAGGGGCGAACACCGGGGAGCTGTTTTTT. The J gene is TRBJ2-2, the V gene TRBV18, with D maybe TRBD1 (6 bases). Germline V gene data show CDR1 as KGHSH and CDR2 as LQKENI. Deletions cut 4 bases from V and 0 bases from J, with 9 bases between. The CDR3 has 15 residues.